These 7 T cell receptor beta chains came from one sample sequenced in a study of cytomegalovirus exposure and HLA in healthy donors. The PCR was carried out with 60 Vbeta primers and 13 Jbeta primers. Some clones are missing from TCRdb's copy, which holds only in-frame ones; the method was immunoSEQ multiplex PCR. The sample carries some 150,000 clones, 55% to 75% recorded once. Sequencing was carried out using PBMCs. The origin of the receptors is a woman aged 55-70 years in good health and CMV-seropositive.

The chain has TRBV29-1 and TRBJ2-5, with 8 bases identical to TRBD1. The trim removed 3 bases at V and 1 base at J, leaving 1 base unmatched. The germline CDR1 and CDR2 sequences are SQVTM and ANQGSEA. The CDR3 spans 13 residues. The CDR3 spells CSVEDRVQETQYF. The CDR3 DNA reads TGCAGCGTTGAGGACAGGGTCCAAGAGACCCAGTACTTC.

The CDR3 DNA reads TGCAGCGTTACCCGACTCGGACAGGGCACAGATACGCAGTATTTT. This translates into CSVTRLGQGTDTQYF. The genes are TRBV29-1 and TRBJ2-3; 7 positions agree with TRBD1. The germline CDR1 and CDR2 sequences are SQVTM and ANQGSEA. V lost 5 bases and J lost 1; bases outside the gene matches: 9. The CDR3 sequence is 15 residues long.

The gene calls are TRBV6-5 and TRBJ1-1; D unresolved. Germline values: CDR1 MNHEY, CDR2 SVGAGI. V was trimmed by 4 bases and J by 4 bases, leaving 7 bases between them. There are 12 residues in the CDR3. The DNA of the CDR3 is TGTGCCAGCAGTTCCCAGTCCACTGAAGCTTTCTTT. This gives the protein CASSSQSTEAFF.

In this sample, this clone turned up a few times. This sample also contains other DNA sequences that code for the same CDR3. The gene calls are TRBV18 and TRBJ1-3, with unresolved D. Germline assignment: CDR1 KGHSH and CDR2 LQKENI. The length of the CDR3 is 15 residues. V lost 4 bases and J 0 bases, leaving 10 bases between the germline ends. CDR3 loop: CASSRGPGSGNTIYF. CDR3 DNA sequence: TGTGCCAGCTCACGTGGTCCGGGCTCTGGAAACACCATATATTTT.

CDR3 sequence: CASSGGTGGNQPQHF. The DNA for the CDR3 is TGTGCCAGCTCTGGTGGGACAGGAGGCAATCAGCCCCAGCATTTT. The chain uses TRBV18 and TRBJ1-5, with 8 bases identical to TRBD1. The CDR3 totals 15 residues. After removal of 6 bases from V and 2 bases from J, the junction contained 6 bases not matched to a gene. Germline CDR1 is KGHSH and CDR2 is LQKENI.

V usage is TRBV2 and J usage is TRBJ2-7, with 7 bases matching TRBD1. The CDR3 extends over 16 amino acids. The germline V gene encodes CDR1 SNHLY and CDR2 FYNNEI. The V and J ends lost 2 bases and 0 bases, in that order; junction bases with no gene match: 7. CDR3: CASSELAGGSSYEQYF. Here the CDR3 DNA reads TGTGCCAGCAGTGAACTGGCAGGGGGATCCTCCTACGAGCAGTACTTC.

The chain recombines TRBV6-6 with TRBJ1-1; D gene uncertain. V was clipped by 0 bases and J by 10 bases, with 9 bases between them. The CDR3 consists of 12 residues. Germline CDR1 reads MNHNY; CDR2 reads SVGAGI (reference sequence). The CDR3 DNA is TGTGCCAGCAGTTACTCTGGGAGGCGAGCTTTCTTT. Encoded protein: CASSYSGRRAFF.